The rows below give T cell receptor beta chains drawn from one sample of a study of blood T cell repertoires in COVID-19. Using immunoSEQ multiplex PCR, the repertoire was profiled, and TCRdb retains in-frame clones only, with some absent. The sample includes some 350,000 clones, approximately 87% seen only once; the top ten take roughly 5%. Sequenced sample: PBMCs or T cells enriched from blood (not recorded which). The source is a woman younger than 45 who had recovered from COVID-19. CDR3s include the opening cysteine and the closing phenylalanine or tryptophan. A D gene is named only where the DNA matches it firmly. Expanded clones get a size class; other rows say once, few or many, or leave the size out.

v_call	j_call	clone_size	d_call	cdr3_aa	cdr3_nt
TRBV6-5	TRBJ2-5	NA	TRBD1	CASRPGTGYQETQYF	TGTGCCAGCAGGCCTGGGACAGGGTACCAAGAGACCCAGTACTTC
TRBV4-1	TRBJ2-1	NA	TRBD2	CASSQDYGTSGGADEQFF	TGCGCCAGCAGCCAAGATTACGGGACTAGCGGGGGGGCGGATGAGCAGTTCTTC
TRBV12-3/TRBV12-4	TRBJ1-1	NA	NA	CASERGDTEAFF	TGTGCCAGCGAACGGGGGGACACTGAAGCTTTCTTT
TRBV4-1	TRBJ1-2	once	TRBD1	CASSQDPSSGTGGYGYTF	TGCGCCAGCAGCCAAGACCCTTCCTCCGGGACAGGGGGCTATGGCTACACCTTC
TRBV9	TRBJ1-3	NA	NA	CASSPWGGAFGNTIYF	TGTGCCAGCAGCCCATGGGGGGGGGCGTTTGGAAACACCATATATTTT
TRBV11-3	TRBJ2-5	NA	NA	CASSLDSETQYF	TGTGCCAGCAGCTTAGACAGTGAGACCCAGTACTTC
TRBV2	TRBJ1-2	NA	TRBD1	CASRGDRTKGDAGYTF	TGTGCCAGCAGGGGGGACAGGACGAAGGGTGACGCTGGCTACACCTTC
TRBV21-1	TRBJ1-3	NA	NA	CASSKVDKGPGNTIYF	TGTGCCAGCAGCAAAGTGGACAAGGGGCCCGGAAACACCATATATTTT
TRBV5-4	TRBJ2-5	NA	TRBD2	CASSLVGLQETQYF	TGTGCCAGCAGCTTGGTGGGACTACAAGAGACCCAGTACTTC
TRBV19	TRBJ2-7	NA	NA	CASRPQGTYEQYF	TGTGCCAGTCGACCACAGGGAACCTACGAGCAGTACTTC
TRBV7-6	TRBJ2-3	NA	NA	CASSSRPGPAADTQYF	TGTGCCAGCAGCTCCCGCCCCGGGCCAGCGGCAGATACGCAGTATTTT
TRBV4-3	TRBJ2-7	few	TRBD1	CASSHSWTGESYEQYF	TGCGCCAGCAGCCATAGCTGGACAGGGGAATCCTACGAGCAGTACTTC
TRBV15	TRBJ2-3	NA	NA	CATSIADTQYF	TGTGCCACCAGCATAGCAGATACGCAGTATTTT
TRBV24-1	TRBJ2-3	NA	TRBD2	CATSGRGPTDTQYF	TGTGCCACCAGCGGGAGGGGTCCCACAGATACGCAGTATTTT
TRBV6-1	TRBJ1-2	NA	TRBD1	CASSERTQRDRVYANYGYTF	TGTGCCAGCAGTGAACGAACCCAAAGGGACAGGGTATATGCTAACTATGGCTACACCTTC
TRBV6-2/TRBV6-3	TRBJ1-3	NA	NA	CASSYQAVGNTIYF	TGTGCCAGCAGTTACCAGGCCGTGGGAAACACCATATATTTT
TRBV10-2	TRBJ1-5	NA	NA	CASSEGARQPQHF	TGCGCCAGCAGTGAGGGGGCGCGGCAGCCCCAGCATTTT
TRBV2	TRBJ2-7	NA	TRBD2	CASSEVAGSSYEQYF	TGTGCCAGCAGTGAGGTAGCGGGAAGCTCCTACGAGCAGTACTTC
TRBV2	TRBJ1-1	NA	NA	CASEGRGSLNTEAFF	TGTGCCAGCGAAGGGAGGGGCAGCTTGAACACTGAAGCTTTCTTT
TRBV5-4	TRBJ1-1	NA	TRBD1	CASSPGGDSQYNTEAFF	TGTGCCAGCAGCCCCGGAGGGGACAGCCAATATAACACTGAAGCTTTCTTT
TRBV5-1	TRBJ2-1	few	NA	CASSLVGDSREQFF	TGCGCCAGCAGCTTGGTTGGTGATTCACGGGAGCAGTTCTTC
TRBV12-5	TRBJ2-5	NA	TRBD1	CASGPTGQGGETQYF	TGTGCTAGTGGTCCCACGGGACAGGGGGGAGAGACCCAGTACTTC
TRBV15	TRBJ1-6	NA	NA	CATGRDPAGDSPLHF	TGTGCCACCGGCAGAGATCCGGCAGGGGATTCACCCCTCCACTTT
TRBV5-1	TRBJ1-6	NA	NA	CASSLEGSSYNSPLHF	TGCGCCAGCAGCTTAGAGGGTAGCTCCTATAATTCACCCCTCCACTTT
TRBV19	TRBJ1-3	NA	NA	CASKPRRGGNTIYF	TGTGCCAGTAAGCCCAGACGCGGAGGAAACACCATATATTTT
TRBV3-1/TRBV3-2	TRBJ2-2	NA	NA	CATTRNTGELFF	TGTGCCACCACCAGAAACACCGGGGAGCTGTTTTTT
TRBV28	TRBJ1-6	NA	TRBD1	CASGYQGARSSPLHF	TGTGCCAGCGGCTATCAGGGGGCGCGGTCCTCACCCCTCCACTTT
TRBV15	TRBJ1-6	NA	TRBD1	CATSSLYRGTTLHF	TGTGCCACCAGCAGCCTCTACAGGGGAACGACCCTCCACTTT
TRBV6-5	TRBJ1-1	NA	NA	CASSYGDTGTEAFF	TGTGCCAGCAGTTACGGGGACACCGGCACTGAAGCTTTCTTT
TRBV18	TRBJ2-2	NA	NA	CASSPSPVANTGELFF	TGTGCCAGCTCTCCTTCGCCGGTTGCGAACACCGGGGAGCTGTTTTTT
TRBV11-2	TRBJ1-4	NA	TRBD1	CASSSTGQEKLFF	TGTGCCAGCAGCTCGACAGGGCAAGAAAAACTGTTTTTT
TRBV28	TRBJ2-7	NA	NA	CASSSPALPPGEQYF	TGTGCCAGCAGTTCCCCCGCTCTCCCACCCGGGGAGCAGTACTTC
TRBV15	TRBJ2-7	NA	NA	CATSRGPGSGSYEQYF	TGTGCCACCAGCAGAGGCCCGGGGTCTGGCTCCTACGAGCAGTACTTC
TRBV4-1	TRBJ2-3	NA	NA	CASSQEGRHTDTQYF	TGCGCCAGCAGCCAAGAGGGGAGGCACACAGATACGCAGTATTTT
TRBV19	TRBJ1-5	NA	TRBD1	CASSIGTGISNQPQHF	TGTGCCAGTAGTATTGGGACAGGGATCAGCAATCAGCCCCAGCATTTT
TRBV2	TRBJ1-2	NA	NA	CASSDRGDYGYTF	TGTGCCAGCAGTGACCGGGGAGACTATGGCTACACCTTC
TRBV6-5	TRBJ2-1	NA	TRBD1	CASSTGTGYNNEQFF	TGTGCCAGCAGCACCGGGACAGGGTATAACAATGAGCAGTTCTTC
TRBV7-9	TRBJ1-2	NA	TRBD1	CALRGDGIIGYTF	TGTGCCCTCAGGGGGGACGGGATAATCGGCTACACCTTC
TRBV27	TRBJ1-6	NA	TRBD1	CASSARGQGDSPLHF	TGTGCCAGCAGTGCGAGAGGACAGGGGGATTCACCCCTCCACTTT
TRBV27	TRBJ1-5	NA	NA	CASSLAQGLGQPQHF	TGTGCCAGCAGTTTAGCCCAGGGACTTGGGCAGCCCCAGCATTTT
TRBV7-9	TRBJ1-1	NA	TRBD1	CASSGTGTVNTEAFF	TGTGCCAGCAGCGGGACAGGGACGGTGAACACTGAAGCTTTCTTT
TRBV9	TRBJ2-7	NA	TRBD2	CASSVGVAGGPEQYF	TGTGCCAGCAGCGTAGGGGTAGCGGGGGGCCCTGAGCAGTACTTC
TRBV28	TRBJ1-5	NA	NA	CASRPFDRNQPQHF	TGTGCCAGCAGACCCTTCGACAGGAATCAGCCCCAGCATTTT
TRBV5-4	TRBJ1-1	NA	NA	CASSLTPNTEAFF	TGTGCCAGCAGCTTGACACCGAACACTGAAGCTTTCTTT
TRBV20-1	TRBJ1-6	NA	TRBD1	CSASETTGGLSPLHF	TGCAGTGCTAGTGAAACGACAGGGGGGTTATCACCCCTCCACTTT
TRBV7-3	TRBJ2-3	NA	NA	CASSPGGTDTQYF	TGTGCCAGCAGCCCAGGGGGCACAGATACGCAGTATTTT
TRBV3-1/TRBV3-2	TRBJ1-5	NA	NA	CASSRGHRDQPQHF	TGTGCCAGCAGCAGGGGACATAGGGATCAGCCCCAGCATTTT
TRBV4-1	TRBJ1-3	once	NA	CASSQDGPWGPGNTIYF	TGCGCCAGCAGCCAAGATGGACCATGGGGGCCGGGAAACACCATATATTTT
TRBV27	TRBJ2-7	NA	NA	CASRSPYYEQYF	TGTGCCAGTAGATCACCCTATTACGAGCAGTACTTC
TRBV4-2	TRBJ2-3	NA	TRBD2	CASSLIGLVASTQYF	TGTGCCAGCAGCTTAATCGGACTAGTAGCGAGCACGCAGTATTTT
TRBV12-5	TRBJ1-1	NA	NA	CASGPRGAMNTEAFF	TGTGCTAGTGGTCCCCGGGGGGCGATGAACACTGAAGCTTTCTTT